Shown below are 18 T cell receptor beta chains from a single sample sequenced in a study of CD8 T cells in Susac syndrome. RNA in amounts of roughly 0.5 to 1 ug was reverse transcribed with random hexamers. TCRdb called the immunoSEQ multiplex PCR reads again in MiXCR, with one record for every CDR3 protein. The sample includes approximately 190,000 distinct CDR3 sequences, 95% of them seen just once. What was sequenced was CD8+ T cells from PBMCs. The receptor source for this set is a human donor with Susac syndrome.

The chain employs TRBV28 and TRBJ2-7; D could derive from TRBD1 or TRBD2 (6 bases each). This CDR3 spans 17 amino acids. CDR1 is MDHEN, CDR2 SYDVKM, per germline. With 2 bases removed from V and 2 bases from J, the gap between germline ends came to 19 bases. The CDR3 DNA sequence: TGTGCCAGCAGTTTAGGGTACCGGGGGCACTTGACCTACGAGCAGTACTTC. Translating it yields CASSLGYRGHLTYEQYF.

The J gene is TRBJ1-2, the V gene TRBV2; the D gene is possibly TRBD1 (5 bases). V lost 7 bases to trimming and J lost 4 bases, with 16 bases between them. This CDR3 has 14 residues. Germline CDR1 and CDR2: SNHLY and FYNNEI. The DNA of the CDR3 is TGTGCCAGCATTACCGACAGCCAGTTCTATGGCTACACCTTC. This encodes CASITDSQFYGYTF.

The CDR3 sequence: CASSYLQGATEAFF. CDR3 in DNA: TGTGCCAGCAGTTACCTACAGGGGGCTACTGAAGCTTTCTTT. The rearrangement uses TRBV6-5 and TRBJ1-1, with 9 bases matching TRBD1. Germline trimming cut 2 bases from V and 5 bases from J; bases unmatched to any gene: 3. The germline V gene has CDR1 MNHEY and CDR2 SVGAGI. CDR3 length: 14 residues.

This clonotype was observed a handful of times. The J gene is TRBJ2-7, the V gene TRBV5-1, with a possible D match to TRBD2 (5 bases). This CDR3 is 14 amino acids long. V was pared by 3 bases and J by 3 bases, with 13 bases between. Germline V gene lookup returns CDR1 SGHRS and CDR2 YFSETQ. As DNA, the CDR3 is TGCGCCAGCAGCTCCAGGACTCGTAGCTACGAGCAGTACTTC. Translation gives CASSSRTRSYEQYF.

This rearrangement joins TRBV27 to TRBJ1-2; 10 bases fit TRBD1. Germline loops: CDR1 MNHEY, CDR2 SMNVEV (reference sequence). This CDR3 is built from 15 residues. The J segment lost 4 bases and the V segment lost 5 bases, leaving 7 bases of the junction unmatched. The CDR3 DNA is TGTGCCAGCAGTGCCGGGACAGGGGTTAGCTATGGCTACACCTTC. Translation gives CASSAGTGVSYGYTF.

The chain couples TRBV9 to TRBJ2-6, with 14 bases aligning to TRBD2. Per the germline V gene, CDR1 is SGDLS and CDR2 is YYNGEE. V shed 4 bases, J shed 2 bases, and the junction held 8 bases outside the gene matches. The CDR3 has 19 residues. The CDR3 nucleotides are TGTGCCAGCAGCCCAAGCGGACTAGCGGGAGGCCCTGGGGCCAACGTCCTGACTTTC. Residues: CASSPSGLAGGPGANVLTF. The variable domain in full, completed from reference TRBV9 and TRBJ2-6, reads DSGVTQTPKHLITATGQRVTLRCSPRSGDLSVYWYQQSLDQGLQFLIQYYNGEERAKGNILERFSAQQFPDLHSELNLSSLELGDSALYFCASSPSGLAGGPGANVLTFGAGSRLTVL.

This chain links TRBV4-1 with TRBJ2-7; D is perhaps TRBD2 (5 bases). Germline V CDR1 and CDR2: MGHRA, YSYEKL. V dropped 1 base and J dropped 5 bases, with 12 bases sitting between them. There are 14 residues in the CDR3. The CDR3 DNA is TGCGCCAGCAGCCAAGGAAGGAGTAGCGACGAGCAGTACTTC. It yields the protein CASSQGRSSDEQYF.

This rearrangement joins TRBV9 to TRBJ2-5, with D perhaps TRBD2 (5 bases). Germline V gene sequence: CDR1 SGDLS, CDR2 YYNGEE. The V end lost 0 bases, the J end lost 5 bases, and 8 bases lay between the germline ends. CDR3 size: 13 residues. The CDR3 nucleotides read TGTGCCAGCAGCGTAGGGGAGTGGGAGACCCAGTACTTC. Protein: CASSVGEWETQYF.

This clonotype was counted a single time. J is TRBJ2-7 and V is TRBV29-1, with 11 positions matching TRBD2. From germline, CDR1 is SQVTM and CDR2 ANQGSEA. The V and J ends lost 6 bases and 3 bases, in that order; junction bases with no gene match: 7. The CDR3 totals 14 residues. This CDR3 reads CSVELAGDRYEQYF. CDR3 in DNA: TGCAGCGTGGAACTAGCGGGAGACCGCTACGAGCAGTACTTC.

V is TRBV9 and J is TRBJ1-2; TRBD1 is a possible D gene (6 bases). The CDR3 consists of 16 residues. Germline V gene data show CDR1 as SGDLS and CDR2 as YYNGEE. The germline V and J ends were trimmed by 3 bases and 4 bases, with 19 bases remaining between them. For the CDR3, the DNA is TGTGCCAGCAGCGGCTCATTGGGGGGCGCAGGCTATGGCTACACCTTC. It specifies CASSGSLGGAGYGYTF. Full variable domain (outside the CDR3, taken from reference TRBV9 and TRBJ1-2): DSGVTQTPKHLITATGQRVTLRCSPRSGDLSVYWYQQSLDQGLQFLIQYYNGEERAKGNILERFSAQQFPDLHSELNLSSLELGDSALYFCASSGSLGGAGYGYTFGSGTRLTVV.

The chain uses TRBV13 and TRBJ1-5, with D maybe TRBD1 (5 bases). Germline CDR1 is PRHDT and CDR2 is FYEKMQ (reference sequence). The CDR3 totals 15 residues. V was trimmed by 5 bases and J by 2 bases, leaving 13 bases between them. The CDR3 reads CASSARENGNQPQHF. For the CDR3, the DNA is TGTGCCAGCAGCGCCAGGGAAAACGGCAATCAGCCCCAGCATTTT. The whole variable domain, filled in from reference TRBV13 and TRBJ1-5, reads AAGVIQSPRHLIKEKRETATLKCYPIPRHDTVYWYQQGPGQDPQFLISFYEKMQSDKGSIPDRFSAQQFSDYHSELNMSSLELGDSALYFCASSARENGNQPQHFGDGTRLSIL.

This chain uses TRBV4-1 with TRBJ2-1; D is ambiguous. V dropped 0 bases and J dropped 9 bases, with 12 bases sitting between them. The CDR3 extends over 14 amino acids. Per the germline V gene, CDR1 is MGHRA and CDR2 is YSYEKL. The CDR3 DNA reads TGCGCCAGCAGCCAAGACAGGTTTGTAAGTGAGCAGTTCTTC. It is translated as CASSQDRFVSEQFF.

The chain is built from TRBV20-1 and TRBJ2-1; 7 positions match TRBD2. In germline, CDR1 is DFQATT, CDR2 SNEGSKA (reference sequence). This CDR3 spans 14 amino acids. V lost 1 base to trimming and J lost 5 bases; unmatched junction nucleotides: 5. CDR3 bases: TGCAGTGCTAGAGGGGCGGGAGCCCACAATGAGCAGTTCTTC. This translates into CSARGAGAHNEQFF.

The chain joins TRBV28 to TRBJ2-3; weak D call: TRBD1 (6 bases). Germline CDR1 MDHEN, CDR2 SYDVKM. Between the trimmed V and J ends, which lost 5 bases and 5 bases, there was a span of 14 bases. The CDR3 has 14 amino acids. Here the CDR3 reads CASSVLQGKDTQYF. CDR3 coding DNA: TGTGCCAGCAGTGTCCTGCAGGGGAAAGATACGCAGTATTTT.

J is TRBJ2-5 and V is TRBV2; 9 nucleotides agree with TRBD2. Germline loops: CDR1 SNHLY, CDR2 FYNNEI. Trimming removed 7 bases from V and 2 bases from J; junction bases left unmatched: 14. The CDR3 loop spans 17 amino acids. The CDR3: CASTRTGGGVTQETQYF. The CDR3, as DNA: TGTGCCAGCACCCGTACGGGCGGGGGGGTTACGCAAGAGACCCAGTACTTC.

CDR3 nucleotide sequence: TGTGCCAGCAGCCAAGCCACTAGCGGGAGTGGGATTACAGATACGCAGTATTTT. It specifies CASSQATSGSGITDTQYF. The chain uses TRBV4-2 and TRBJ2-3; 11 bases align to TRBD2. This CDR3 is built from 18 residues. With V trimmed by 1 base and J by 3 bases, 9 bases remained unmatched. Germline-derived CDR1 and CDR2 are LGHNA and YNFKEQ.

The V call is TRBV3-1, the J call TRBJ1-1, with 8 bases that match TRBD1. The germline gives CDR1 LGHDT, CDR2 YNNKEL (reference sequence). The CDR3 consists of 16 residues. Trimming at V came to 4 bases and at J to 4 bases, leaving 11 bases not matched to a gene. This CDR3 reads CASSREGQGQITEAFF. The CDR3 DNA reads TGTGCCAGCAGCCGCGAAGGACAGGGTCAGATCACTGAAGCTTTCTTT.

Only one count was recorded for this clonotype. The J gene is TRBJ2-7, the V gene TRBV27; 11 nucleotides line up with TRBD2. This CDR3 is built from 14 residues. V lost 7 bases, J lost 5 bases, and 7 bases stayed unmatched. Germline CDR1 MNHEY, CDR2 SMNVEV (reference sequence). The CDR3 sequence: CASTSGLAGNEQYF. DNA for the CDR3: TGTGCCAGCACTAGTGGACTAGCGGGTAACGAGCAGTACTTC.